This TCR beta chain is drawn from a study of identical twins (dated by TCRdb to about 2016). In the study overall: To test whether fetal clonotypes persist, this study deep-sequenced TCR alpha and beta repertoires from monozygotic twins, from unrelated adults of various ages, and from cord blood. To rule out contamination, the twin experiments were replicated at different times with different library preparation protocols. General findings and caveats noted by the study authors: Recombination models systematically underestimated out-of-frame TCR alpha sharing in monozygotic twins but agreed with sharing between unrelated individuals. Conclusions relied on cross-sectional statistical analysis, since the same donors could not be followed over many years. Abundant cord blood beta clonotypes carried fewer insertions; young adult naive repertoires showed a weaker similar trend, while memory repertoires showed none. In beta out-of-frame sequences, excess twin sharing was weaker, because having fewer shared sequences lowered the signal-to-noise ratio. Invariant T cells such as MAIT and iNKT could partly confound zero-insertion analyses, though diverse VJ usage argued against this for most clonotypes. Compared with coincidental sharing between unrelated individuals, an excess of low generation-probability sequences was observed among out-of-frame TCR alpha sequences shared between twins.

There are a few counts of this clonotype. The antigen this receptor binds is unknown. No base quality information exists; no much larger clone differs at one position. According to the germline V gene (reference sequence), CDR1 reads DFQATT and CDR2 reads SNEGSKA. Germline trimming amounts to 4 bases on V and 1 base on J, with 10 as the count of junction bases outside the gene matches. Taken from cysteine to phenylalanine, the CDR3 has 15 residues. Of all the DNA, just the CDR3 is kept, 45 bases in frame from base 1. Only healthy Caucasian donors were included. Three pairs of female monozygotic twins, all aged roughly 18 to 29 years, were included in the twin cohort. CD4+ and CD8+ T cell populations were isolated with positive isolation kits from Invitrogen. To prepare the library, 5' RACE was applied. Sequencing instrument: Illumina HiSeq 2000. A universal primer binding site was added through template switching, and the final cDNA carried a unique molecular identifier so that TCR cDNA molecules could be counted accurately. Specific primers in the conserved constant-segment region were used to synthesize first-strand cDNA for the TCR alpha and beta chains. To control for contamination, each cDNA library was double barcoded with a SMART-Mk sample barcode plus Illumina barcodes. TruSeq adapter sequences along with Illumina sample barcodes were introduced in two successive PCR steps. The Illumina HiSeq platform was used with custom primers to sequence TCR alpha and beta cDNA libraries. The original methods were these. MiGEC was used to process raw reads and extract unique molecular identifiers, and MiXCR was used to find CDR3 positions. For each individual, recombination models were inferred using an EM algorithm with the repgenHMM and IGoR tools. Shared clonotype analysis was performed with the tcR package in R, normalizing sharing by the product of cloneset sizes. To study raw recombination free of thymic and clonal selection effects, out-of-frame nonproductive sequences were analyzed. In-frame beta chains were kept once TCRdb had trimmed the public reads at Q25 with fastp and called clones with MiXCR. Rows with a matching CDR3 protein are joined into one entry that keeps the most common DNA and genes. The V and J calls here are based on TCRdb, not the publication. For this sample there are some 460,000 distinct CDR3 sequences; 13% to 15% appear just once. The leading ten clones occupy approximately 0.52% of the sample.

These same records also appear under a second study, on yellow fever vaccine responses in identical twins. As noted in the second study: According to the authors, the vaccine-induced T cell response in identical twins seemed to be partly convergent and partly specific to each individual. The study precisely tracked vaccine-responding T cell clones in identical twins.

The sequence came from a woman aged 18-29 years in good health. What was sequenced was CD4+ T cells sorted from blood. The V gene is TRBV20-1 and the J gene is TRBJ2-7; 7 bases in the middle match TRBD1. For the CDR3, the sequence is CSAIKAGTASYEQYF. The DNA reads as follows: TGCAGTGCTATCAAAGCCGGGACAGCTTCCTACGAGCAGTACTTC.